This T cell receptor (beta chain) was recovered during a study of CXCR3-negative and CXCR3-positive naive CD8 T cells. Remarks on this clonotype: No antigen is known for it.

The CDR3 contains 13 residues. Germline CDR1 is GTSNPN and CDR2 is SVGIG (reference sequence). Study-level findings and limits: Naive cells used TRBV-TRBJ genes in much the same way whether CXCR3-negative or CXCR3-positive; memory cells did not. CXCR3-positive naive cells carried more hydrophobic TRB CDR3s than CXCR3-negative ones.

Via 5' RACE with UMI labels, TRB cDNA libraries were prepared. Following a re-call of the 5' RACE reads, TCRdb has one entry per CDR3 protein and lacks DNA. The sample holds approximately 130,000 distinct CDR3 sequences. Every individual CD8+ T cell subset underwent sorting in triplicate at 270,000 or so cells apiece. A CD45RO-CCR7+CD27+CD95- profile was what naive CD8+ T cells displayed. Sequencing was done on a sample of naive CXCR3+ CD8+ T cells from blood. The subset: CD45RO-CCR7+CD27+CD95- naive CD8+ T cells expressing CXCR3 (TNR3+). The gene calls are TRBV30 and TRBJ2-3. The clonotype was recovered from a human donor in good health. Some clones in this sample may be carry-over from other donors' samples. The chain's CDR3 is CAWSVTSMNTQYF.